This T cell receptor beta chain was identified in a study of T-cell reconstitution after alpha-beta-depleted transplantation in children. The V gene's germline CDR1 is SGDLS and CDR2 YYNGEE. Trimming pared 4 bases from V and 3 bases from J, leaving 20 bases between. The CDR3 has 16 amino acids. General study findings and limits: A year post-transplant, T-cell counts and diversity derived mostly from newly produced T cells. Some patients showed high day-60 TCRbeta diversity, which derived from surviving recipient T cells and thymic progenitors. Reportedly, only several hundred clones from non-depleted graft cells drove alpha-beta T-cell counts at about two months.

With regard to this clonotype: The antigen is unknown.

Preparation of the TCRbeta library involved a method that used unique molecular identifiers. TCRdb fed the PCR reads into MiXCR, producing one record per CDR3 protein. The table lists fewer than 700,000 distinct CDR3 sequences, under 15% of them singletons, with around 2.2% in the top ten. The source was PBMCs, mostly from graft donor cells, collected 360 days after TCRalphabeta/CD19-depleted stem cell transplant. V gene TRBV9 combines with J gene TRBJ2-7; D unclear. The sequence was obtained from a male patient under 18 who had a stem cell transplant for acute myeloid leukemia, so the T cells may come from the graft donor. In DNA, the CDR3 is TGTGCCAGCAGCAAAACCTCCGGCAGGTTCCTCTACGAGCAGTACTTC. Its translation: CASSKTSGRFLYEQYF.